These T cell receptor beta chains were read from a single sample in a study of technical replicates of blood from a few donors. Profiled with immunoSEQ multiplex PCR; TCRdb holds only in-frame clones, not every one. The sample carries 90,000 or so clones, 85% to 95% recorded once. The sequenced sample consisted of T cells isolated from PBMCs. The receptors were gathered from a human donor in good health. The CDR3 runs from the conserved cysteine through the conserved F or W. D genes are given only for firm matches. Clone size appears in some rows only: once, few, many, or a class for an expanded clone.

D gene: .
J gene: TRBJ1-5
clone size: .
V gene: TRBV4-2
CDR3 DNA: TGTGCCAGCAGCCAAGAAGGGAGGTCCGGCAATCAGCCCCAGCATTTT
CDR3 protein: CASSQEGRSGNQPQHF

D gene: .
J gene: TRBJ2-1
clone size: .
V gene: TRBV5-5
CDR3 DNA: TGTGCCAGCAGCTTGGCCCAGGATTGGGAGCAGTTCTTC
CDR3 protein: CASSLAQDWEQFF

D gene: TRBD2
J gene: TRBJ2-1
clone size: .
V gene: TRBV10-1
CDR3 DNA: TGCGCCAGCAGTGCTAGGATAGCGGGGTACAATGAGCAGTTCTTC
CDR3 protein: CASSARIAGYNEQFF

D gene: .
J gene: TRBJ2-1
clone size: few
V gene: TRBV30
CDR3 DNA: TGTGCCTGGAGTGTACTAAGCGGGTTTTACAATGAGCAGTTCTTC
CDR3 protein: CAWSVLSGFYNEQFF

D gene: TRBD1
J gene: TRBJ2-2
clone size: .
V gene: TRBV28
CDR3 DNA: TGTGCCAGCAGTAGACAGGGAGCCGGGGAGCTGTTTTTT
CDR3 protein: CASSRQGAGELFF

D gene: .
J gene: TRBJ2-7
clone size: .
V gene: TRBV19
CDR3 DNA: TGTGCCACAGGGAAGAGGTACGAGCAGTACTTC
CDR3 protein: CATGKRYEQYF

D gene: .
J gene: TRBJ2-1
clone size: .
V gene: TRBV11-2
CDR3 DNA: TGTGCCAGCAGCTTATCCTTCGGGACAACATCCGACAATGAGCAGTTCTTC
CDR3 protein: CASSLSFGTTSDNEQFF

D gene: TRBD2
J gene: TRBJ2-7
clone size: .
V gene: TRBV7-2
CDR3 DNA: TGTGCCAGCAGCTCCACCGGGACTATAGGGAACGAGCAGTACTTC
CDR3 protein: CASSSTGTIGNEQYF

D gene: .
J gene: TRBJ2-2
clone size: .
V gene: TRBV6-5
CDR3 DNA: TGTGCCAGCCGAAGGGGCTCGAACACCGGGGAGCTGTTTTTT
CDR3 protein: CASRRGSNTGELFF

D gene: .
J gene: TRBJ2-4
clone size: .
V gene: TRBV28
CDR3 DNA: TGTGCCAGCAGTTTACAGGGGACCCTAGCCAAAAACATTCAGTACTTC
CDR3 protein: CASSLQGTLAKNIQYF